This T cell receptor (beta chain) comes out of a study of blood T cell repertoires in COVID-19. Profiled with immunoSEQ multiplex PCR; TCRdb holds only in-frame clones, not every one. The sample yields over 80,000 clones, approximately 88% seen once. The V end lost 2 bases, the J end lost 4 bases, and 8 bases lay between the germline ends. The CDR3 extends over 12 amino acids. Germline loops: CDR1 GTSNPN, CDR2 SVGIG (reference sequence). J is TRBJ1-1 and V is TRBV30; the D gene is possibly TRBD1 (5 bases). Sequenced: peripheral blood. The sequence was obtained from a man between 65 and 80 years old with acute or convalescent COVID-19. CDR3 protein: CAWSPGPTEAFF. CDR3 bases: TGTGCCTGGAGTCCAGGGCCCACTGAAGCTTTCTTT.